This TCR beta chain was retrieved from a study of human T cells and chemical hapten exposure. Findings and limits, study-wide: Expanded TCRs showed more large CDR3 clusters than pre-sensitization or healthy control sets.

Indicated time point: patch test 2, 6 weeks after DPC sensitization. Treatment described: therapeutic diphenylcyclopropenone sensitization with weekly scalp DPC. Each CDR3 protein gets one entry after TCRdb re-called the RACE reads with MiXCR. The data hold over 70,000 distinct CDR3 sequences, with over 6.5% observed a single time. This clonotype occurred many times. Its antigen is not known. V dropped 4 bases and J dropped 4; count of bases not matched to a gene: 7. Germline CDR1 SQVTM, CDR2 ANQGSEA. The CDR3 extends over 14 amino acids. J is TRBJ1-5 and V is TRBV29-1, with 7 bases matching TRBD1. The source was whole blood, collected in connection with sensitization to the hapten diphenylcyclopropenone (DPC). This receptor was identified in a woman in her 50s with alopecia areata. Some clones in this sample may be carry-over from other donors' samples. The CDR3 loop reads CSVAPGTANQPQHF. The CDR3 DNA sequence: TGCAGCGTTGCCCCGGGGACAGCAAATCAGCCCCAGCATTTT.